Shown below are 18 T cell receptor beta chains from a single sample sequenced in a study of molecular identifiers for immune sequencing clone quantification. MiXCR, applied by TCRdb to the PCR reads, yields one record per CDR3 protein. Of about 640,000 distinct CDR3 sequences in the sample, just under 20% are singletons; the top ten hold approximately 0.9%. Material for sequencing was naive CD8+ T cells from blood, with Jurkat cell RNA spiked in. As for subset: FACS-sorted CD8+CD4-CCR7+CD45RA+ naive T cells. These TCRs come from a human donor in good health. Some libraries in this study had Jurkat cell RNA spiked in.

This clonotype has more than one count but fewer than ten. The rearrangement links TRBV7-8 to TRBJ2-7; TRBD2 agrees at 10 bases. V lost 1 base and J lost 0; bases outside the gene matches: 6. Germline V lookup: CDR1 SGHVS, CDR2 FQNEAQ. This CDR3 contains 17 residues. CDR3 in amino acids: CASSLDPSGGSSYEQYF. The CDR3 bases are TGTGCCAGCAGCTTAGATCCTAGCGGGGGATCCTCCTACGAGCAGTACTTC.

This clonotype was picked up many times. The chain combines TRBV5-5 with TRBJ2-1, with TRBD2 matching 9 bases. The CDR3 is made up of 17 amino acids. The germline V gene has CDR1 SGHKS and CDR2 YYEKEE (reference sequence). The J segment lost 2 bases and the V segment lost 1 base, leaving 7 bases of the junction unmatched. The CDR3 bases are TGTGCCAGCAGCTTGTTGGTTCTAGCGGGACCCTACAATGAGCAGTTCTTC. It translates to CASSLLVLAGPYNEQFF.

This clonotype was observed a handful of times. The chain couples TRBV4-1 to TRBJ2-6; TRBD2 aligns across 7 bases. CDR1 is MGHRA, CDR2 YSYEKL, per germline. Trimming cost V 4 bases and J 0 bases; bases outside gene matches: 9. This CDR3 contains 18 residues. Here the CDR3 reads CASSLASGDVSGANVLTF. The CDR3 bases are TGCGCCAGCAGCCTCGCTAGCGGAGACGTCTCTGGGGCCAACGTCCTGACTTTC.

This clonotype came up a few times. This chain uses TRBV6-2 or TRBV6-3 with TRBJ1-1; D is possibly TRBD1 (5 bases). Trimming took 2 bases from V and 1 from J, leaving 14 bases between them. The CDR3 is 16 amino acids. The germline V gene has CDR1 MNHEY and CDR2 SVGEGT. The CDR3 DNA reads TGTGCCAGCAGTTACCCGACCGGGGCCCCGAACACTGAAGCTTTCTTT. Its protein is CASSYPTGAPNTEAFF.

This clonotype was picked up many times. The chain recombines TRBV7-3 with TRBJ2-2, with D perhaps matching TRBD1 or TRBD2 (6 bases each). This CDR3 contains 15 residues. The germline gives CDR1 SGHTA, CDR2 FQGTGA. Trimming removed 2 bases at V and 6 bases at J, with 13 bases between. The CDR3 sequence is CASSLLQGGAGELFF. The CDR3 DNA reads TGTGCCAGCAGCTTACTACAGGGAGGCGCCGGGGAGCTGTTTTTT.

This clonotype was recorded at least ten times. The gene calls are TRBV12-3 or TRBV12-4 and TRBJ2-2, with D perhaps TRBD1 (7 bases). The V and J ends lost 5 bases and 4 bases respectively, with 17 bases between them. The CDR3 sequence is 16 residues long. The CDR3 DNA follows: TGTGCCAGCAGTCCTCCGCCAGGGGGAGGCACCGGGGAGCTGTTTTTT. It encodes CASSPPPGGGTGELFF.

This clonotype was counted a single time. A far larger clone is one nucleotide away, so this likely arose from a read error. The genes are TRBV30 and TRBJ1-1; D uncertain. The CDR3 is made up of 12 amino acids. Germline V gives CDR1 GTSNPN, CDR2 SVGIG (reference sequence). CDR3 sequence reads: CAWSRVNTEALF. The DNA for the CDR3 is TGTGCCTGGAGTAGGGTCAACACTGAAGCTCTCTTT. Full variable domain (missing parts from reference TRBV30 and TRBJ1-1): SQTIHQWPATLVQPVGSPLSLECTVEGTSNPNLYWYRQAAGRGLQLLFYSVGIGQISSEVPQNLSASRPQDRQFILSSKKLLLSDSGFYLCAWSRVNTEALFGQGTRLTVV.

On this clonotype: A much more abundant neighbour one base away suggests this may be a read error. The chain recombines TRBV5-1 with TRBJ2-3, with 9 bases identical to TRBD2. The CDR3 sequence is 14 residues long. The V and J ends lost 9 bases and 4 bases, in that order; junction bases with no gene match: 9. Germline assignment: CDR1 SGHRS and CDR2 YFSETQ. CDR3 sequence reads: CATTSGFGADTQYF. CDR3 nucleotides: TGCGCCACCACTAGCGGGTTTGGAGCAGATACGCAGTATTTT.

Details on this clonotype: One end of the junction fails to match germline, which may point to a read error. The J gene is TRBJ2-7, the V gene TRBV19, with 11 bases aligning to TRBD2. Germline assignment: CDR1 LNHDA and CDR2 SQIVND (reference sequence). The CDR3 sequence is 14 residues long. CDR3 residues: CASSIGTSGYEQCF. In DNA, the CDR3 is TGTGCCAGTAGTATTGGGACTAGCGGCTACGAGCAGTGCTTC.

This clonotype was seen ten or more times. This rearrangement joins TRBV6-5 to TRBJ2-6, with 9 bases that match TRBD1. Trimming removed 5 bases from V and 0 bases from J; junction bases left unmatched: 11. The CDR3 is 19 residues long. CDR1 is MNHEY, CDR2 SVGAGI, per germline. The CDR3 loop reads CASSDYGTGIYSGANVLTF. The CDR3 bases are TGTGCCAGCAGTGACTATGGGACAGGGATTTACTCTGGGGCCAACGTCCTGACTTTC.

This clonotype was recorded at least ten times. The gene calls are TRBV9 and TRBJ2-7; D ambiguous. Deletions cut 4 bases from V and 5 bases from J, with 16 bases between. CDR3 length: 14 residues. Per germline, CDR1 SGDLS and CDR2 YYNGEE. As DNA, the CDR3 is TGTGCCAGCAGCCCCAACACACCTGGGGACGAGCAGTACTTC. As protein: CASSPNTPGDEQYF.

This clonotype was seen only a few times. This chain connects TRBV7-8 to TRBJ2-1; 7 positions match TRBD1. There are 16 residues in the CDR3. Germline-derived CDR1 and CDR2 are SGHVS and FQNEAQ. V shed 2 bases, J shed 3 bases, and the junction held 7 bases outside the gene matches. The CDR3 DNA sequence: TGTGCCAGCAGCTTACTCGTACAGGGGAACTACAATGAGCAGTTCTTC. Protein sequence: CASSLLVQGNYNEQFF.

The CDR3 region has the DNA TGCGCCAGCAGCGTAGGATCGGACAGGGGCGGTGAAAAACTGTTTTTT. It specifies CASSVGSDRGGEKLFF. This rearrangement joins TRBV5-1 to TRBJ1-4, with 9 bases fitting TRBD1. Unmatched junction bases numbered 11, after V lost 4 bases and J lost 7 bases. The CDR3 is 16 amino acids. Per germline, CDR1 SGHRS and CDR2 YFSETQ.

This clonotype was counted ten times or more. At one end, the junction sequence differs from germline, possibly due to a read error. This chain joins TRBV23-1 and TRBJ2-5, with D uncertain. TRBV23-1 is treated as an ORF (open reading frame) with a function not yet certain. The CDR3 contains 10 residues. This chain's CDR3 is CASSSETQYF. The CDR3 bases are TGTGCCAGCAGCTCAGAGACCCAGTACTTC.

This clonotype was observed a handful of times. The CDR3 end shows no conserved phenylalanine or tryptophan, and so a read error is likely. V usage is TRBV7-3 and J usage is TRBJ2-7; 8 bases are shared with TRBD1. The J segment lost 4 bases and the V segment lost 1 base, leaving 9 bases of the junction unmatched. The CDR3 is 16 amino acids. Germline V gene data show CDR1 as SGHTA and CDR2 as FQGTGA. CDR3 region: CASSLRASQGAYEQYL. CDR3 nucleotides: TGTGCCAGCAGCTTAAGAGCTAGTCAGGGGGCTTACGAGCAGTACCTC.

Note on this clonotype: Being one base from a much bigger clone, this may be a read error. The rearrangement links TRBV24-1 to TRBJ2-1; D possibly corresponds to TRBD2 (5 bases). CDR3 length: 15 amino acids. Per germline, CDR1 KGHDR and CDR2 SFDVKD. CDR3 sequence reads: CAASDHRAGEYEQFF. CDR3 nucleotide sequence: TGTGCCGCCAGTGACCACCGAGCCGGGGAGTATGAGCAGTTCTTC.

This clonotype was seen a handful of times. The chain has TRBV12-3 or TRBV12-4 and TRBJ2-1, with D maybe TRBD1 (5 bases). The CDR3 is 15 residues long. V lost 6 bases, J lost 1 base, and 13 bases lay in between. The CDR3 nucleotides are TGTGCCAGCAGACCGGAAGGGGCGTCCTACAATGAGCAGTTCTTC. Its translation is CASRPEGASYNEQFF.

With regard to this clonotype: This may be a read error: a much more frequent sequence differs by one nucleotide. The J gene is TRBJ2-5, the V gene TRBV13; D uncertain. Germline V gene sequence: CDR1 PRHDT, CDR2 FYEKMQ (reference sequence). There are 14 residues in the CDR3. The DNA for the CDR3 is TGTGCCAGCAGCTTAGGATTCGGAAAAGAGACCCGGTACTTC. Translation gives CASSLGFGKETRYF.